This T cell receptor (beta chain) was sequenced in a study of tumor-infiltrating lymphocytes in primary liver carcinoma. Study as a whole: Surgical resection was used to treat these primary liver carcinoma patients. Study-wide points: Bulk unsorted sampling precluded comparing CD4+ and CD8+ repertoires.

Unsorted whole blood yielded the blood RNA, and germline DNA was also extracted. HBV chronically infected the treatment-naive patients. Deletions cut 3 bases from V and 3 bases from J, with 6 bases between. The CDR3 sequence is 13 residues long. This clonotype showed up many times. What it binds is not known. Constant-region priming of around 500 ng total RNA yielded TCR beta cDNA. ARM-PCR was slightly modified, and three nested multiplex PCR rounds with it gave rise to the TCR beta libraries. TRBV1-TRBV30 forward and Cbeta reverse primers drove the first two roughly 9-cycle rounds. Via MiXCR, TCRdb re-called the multiplex PCR reads, giving one row per CDR3 protein. The sample lists almost 200,000 distinct CDR3 sequences, around 60% seen once, with around 7.1% in the top ten.

The sample consisted of peripheral blood. The chain recombines TRBV12-3 or TRBV12-4 with TRBJ1-5; D is unclear. This receptor was obtained from a woman aged 55-70 years with primary liver carcinoma and hepatitis B virus infection. The CDR3 spells CASSFGVNQPQHF. In nucleotides, the CDR3 is TGTGCCAGCAGTTTCGGCGTCAATCAGCCCCAGCATTTT.